This is a list of T cell receptor beta chains from one sample in a study of T cells in tumors after PD-1 blockade. This table comes from immunoSEQ multiplex PCR, and its TCRdb copy is limited to in-frame clones, with some not included. The data contain some 60,000 clones, roughly 75% of them seen just once; the ten biggest clones take up around 15%. Sequenced material: PBMCs, taken before anti-PD-1 treatment. The receptors here all came from a human donor with basal cell carcinoma. Each CDR3 is given with its conserved first and last residue. D genes are given only for firm matches. Size values are once, few and many counts, or a class for expanded clones, and some rows have none.

size	V	D	length	J	DNA	CDR3
NA	TRBV29-1	TRBD2	14	TRBJ2-5	TGCAGCGCATCTCCTAGCGGGGGCCAAGAGACCCAGTACTTC	CSASPSGGQETQYF
NA	TRBV5-1	TRBD1	17	TRBJ1-3	TGCGCCAGCAGCTTGGCGTCGACAGGGGCCGGTGGAAACACCATATATTTT	CASSLASTGAGGNTIYF
NA	TRBV29-1	TRBD1	12	TRBJ1-2	TGCAGCGTTCGTGCAGGGGGCACTGGCTACACCTTC	CSVRAGGTGYTF
NA	TRBV4-1	NA	13	TRBJ2-7	TGCGCCAGCAGCCCACAGAGCTCCTACGAGCAGTACTTC	CASSPQSSYEQYF
NA	TRBV2	NA	15	TRBJ2-6	TGTGCCAGCAGAGTGGATGCCTCTGGGGCCAACGTCCTGACTTTC	CASRVDASGANVLTF
NA	TRBV7-2	TRBD2	15	TRBJ2-1	TGTGCCAGCAGCTTAAGAGGCGGGGGGGCCAATGAGCAGTTCTTC	CASSLRGGGANEQFF
once	TRBV19	NA	12	TRBJ1-2	TGTGCCAGTAGCCGACAGTTCTATGGCTACACCTTC	CASSRQFYGYTF
NA	TRBV5-1	NA	13	TRBJ2-2	TGCGCCAGCAGCTTGTTGTCGGCCGGGGAGCTGTTTTTT	CASSLLSAGELFF
few	TRBV6-4	NA	13	TRBJ1-1	TGTGCCAGCAGTGTTTCCTCCAACACTGAAGCTTTCTTT	CASSVSSNTEAFF
NA	TRBV19	TRBD1	16	TRBJ1-4	TGTGCCAGTAGTACCCAGCGGGACAGTAGTAATGAAAAACTGTTTTTT	CASSTQRDSSNEKLFF
few	TRBV7-9	NA	14	TRBJ2-5	TGTGCCAGCAGCCCGGACTGGCGAGAAGAGACCCAGTACTTC	CASSPDWREETQYF
NA	TRBV6-6	NA	12	TRBJ2-4	TGTGCCAGCAGCCTAGAGGGCCCCATTCAGTACTTC	CASSLEGPIQYF
NA	TRBV7-8	NA	14	TRBJ1-4	TGTGCCAGCAGCCATCTGGGGAGTAGTGAAAAACTGTTTTTT	CASSHLGSSEKLFF
few	TRBV5-4	NA	15	TRBJ1-2	TGTGCCAGCAGCCTAGCATGGGTTGATCTCTATGGCTACACCTTC	CASSLAWVDLYGYTF
NA	TRBV6-5	NA	16	TRBJ2-7	TGTGCCAGCAGTTACGGGCTAGCTTCACTCCACTACGAGCAGTACTTC	CASSYGLASLHYEQYF
NA	TRBV29-1	NA	13	TRBJ2-1	TGCAGCGTTGAATTAGACAGCTCCCGGGCGCAGTTCTTC	CSVELDSSRAQFF
NA	TRBV7-9	TRBD2	15	TRBJ2-1	TGTGCCAGCAGCCCATCGGGGGGGTACTACAATGAGCAGTTCTTC	CASSPSGGYYNEQFF
NA	TRBV6-5	TRBD2	15	TRBJ2-3	TGTGCCAGCAGTTTCCTAGCGGGGGGCACAGATACGCAGTATTTT	CASSFLAGGTDTQYF
NA	TRBV7-8	TRBD2	16	TRBJ2-5	TGTGCCAGCAGCTACGGACTAGCGGGGGGGCAAGAGACCCAGTACTTC	CASSYGLAGGQETQYF
NA	TRBV9	NA	14	TRBJ2-7	TGTGCCAGCAGCGGGGAGGGGGCGAGATACGAGCAGTACTTC	CASSGEGARYEQYF